The present T cell receptor beta chain was sequenced within a study of control samples from healthy donors and cancer patients. The data were produced by immunoSEQ multiplex PCR, yet TCRdb's version contains in-frame clones alone and is incomplete. Here the sample spans about 120,000 clones, 90% to 95% being singletons. This clone appeared a few times. The V gene end was trimmed by 5 bases and the J gene end by 5 bases; junction bases not matched to a gene: 11. The CDR3 contains 18 residues. CDR1 SGHTA and CDR2 FQGTGA come from the germline V gene. This clonotype was sampled from a woman in her late teens or twenties in good health. Sequencing was done on a sample of blood. The chain carries TRBV7-3 and TRBJ2-1; 14 nucleotides align to TRBD2. The DNA for the CDR3 is TGTGCCAGCAGCCCAACCGGGACTAGCGGGAGATACGACAATGAGCAGTTCTTC. Protein: CASSPTGTSGRYDNEQFF.